This TCR beta chain was found in a study of cytomegalovirus exposure and HLA in healthy donors. As concerns this clone: Its antigen is as yet unknown.

Whole-study findings and limits: The authors later linked a missense DCLRE1C variant to TCR beta V- and J-gene trimming. Cytomegalovirus-associated status was assigned to about 150 TCR beta chains. Clonal expansion was found to be greater in HLA-associated TCR beta chains than in equally common others in a later analysis. Reports indicated that the classifier achieved high specificity and sensitivity in diagnosing cytomegalovirus status.

In the PCR, 60 Vbeta and 13 Jbeta primers were used. Assay used: immunoSEQ multiplex PCR; TCRdb lists only in-frame clones, some missing. The sample consists of approximately 84,000 clones, roughly 78% of them appearing once. CDR1 is MNHNY, CDR2 SVGAGI, per germline (reference sequence). V dropped 6 bases and J dropped 3; count of bases not matched to a gene: 12. This CDR3 region has 16 residues. The clonotype was recovered from a male donor in good health and CMV-seropositive. The sequencing sample was made of PBMCs. V is TRBV6-6 and J is TRBJ2-7; 9 nucleotides agree with TRBD1. CDR3 sequence: CASRPQPGTGNYEQYF. The DNA of the CDR3 is TGTGCCAGCAGACCACAGCCCGGGACAGGGAACTACGAGCAGTACTTC.